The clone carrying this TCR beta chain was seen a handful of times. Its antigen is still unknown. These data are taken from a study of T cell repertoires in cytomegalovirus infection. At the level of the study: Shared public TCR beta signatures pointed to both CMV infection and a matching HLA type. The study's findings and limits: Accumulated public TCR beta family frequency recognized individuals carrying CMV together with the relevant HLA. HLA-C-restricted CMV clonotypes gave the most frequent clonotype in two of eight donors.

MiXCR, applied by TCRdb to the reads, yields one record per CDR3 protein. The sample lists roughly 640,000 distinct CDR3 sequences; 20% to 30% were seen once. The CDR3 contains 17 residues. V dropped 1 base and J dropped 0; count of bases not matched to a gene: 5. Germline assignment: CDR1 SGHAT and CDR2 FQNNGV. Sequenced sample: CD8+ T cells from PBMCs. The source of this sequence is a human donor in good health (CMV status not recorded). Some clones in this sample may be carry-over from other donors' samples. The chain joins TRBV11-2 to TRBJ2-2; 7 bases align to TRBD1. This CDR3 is CASSLVRQGSNTGELFF. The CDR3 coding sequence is TGTGCCAGCAGCTTAGTCCGACAGGGCTCGAACACCGGGGAGCTGTTTTTT.